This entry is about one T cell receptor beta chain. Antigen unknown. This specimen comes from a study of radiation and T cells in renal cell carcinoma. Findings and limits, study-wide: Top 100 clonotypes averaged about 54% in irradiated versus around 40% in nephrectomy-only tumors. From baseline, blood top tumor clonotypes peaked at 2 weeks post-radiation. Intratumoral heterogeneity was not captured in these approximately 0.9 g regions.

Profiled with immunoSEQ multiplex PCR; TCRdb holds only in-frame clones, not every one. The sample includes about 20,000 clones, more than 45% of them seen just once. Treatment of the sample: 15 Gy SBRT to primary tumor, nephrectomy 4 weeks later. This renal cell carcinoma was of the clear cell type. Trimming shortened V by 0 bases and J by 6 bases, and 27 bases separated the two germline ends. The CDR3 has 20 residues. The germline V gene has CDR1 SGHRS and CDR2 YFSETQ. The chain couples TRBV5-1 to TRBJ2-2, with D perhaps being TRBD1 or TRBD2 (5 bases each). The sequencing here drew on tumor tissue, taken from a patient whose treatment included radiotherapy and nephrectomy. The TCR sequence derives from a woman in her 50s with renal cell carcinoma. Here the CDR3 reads CASSLEDARETGSLPGELFF. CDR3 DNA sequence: TGCGCCAGCAGCTTGGAGGATGCCAGGGAAACGGGGTCTTTACCCGGGGAGCTGTTTTTT.